This is a list of T cell receptor beta chains from one sample in a study of cytomegalovirus exposure and HLA in healthy donors. Using immunoSEQ multiplex PCR, the repertoire was profiled, and TCRdb retains in-frame clones only, with some absent. Recorded for this sample: about 160,000 clones. The material sequenced was PBMCs. These receptors were collected from a man between 25 and 39 years old in good health and CMV-seronegative. The CDR3 runs from the conserved cysteine through the conserved F or W. Each record gives: V gene, D gene, J gene, CDR3 protein, CDR3 DNA. D genes are given only for firm matches.

v_gene: TRBV2
d_gene: NA
j_gene: TRBJ1-2
CDR3aa: CASTPLGGAGYTF
CDR3nt: TGTGCCAGCACCCCCCTTGGGGGGGCTGGCTACACCTTC

v_gene: TRBV5-1
d_gene: NA
j_gene: TRBJ2-7
CDR3aa: CASSPESSSYEQYF
CDR3nt: TGCGCCAGCAGCCCAGAGTCTAGCTCCTACGAGCAGTACTTC

v_gene: TRBV4-3
d_gene: TRBD2
j_gene: TRBJ2-1
CDR3aa: CASSQEPASGLSYNEQFF
CDR3nt: TGCGCCAGCAGCCAAGAGCCCGCTAGCGGCCTATCCTACAATGAGCAGTTCTTC

v_gene: TRBV2
d_gene: NA
j_gene: TRBJ2-5
CDR3aa: CASSFSNNQETQYF
CDR3nt: TGTGCCAGCAGCTTTAGCAACAACCAAGAGACCCAGTACTTC

v_gene: TRBV5-1
d_gene: NA
j_gene: TRBJ2-3
CDR3aa: CASSLNHGVDTQYF
CDR3nt: TGCGCCAGCAGCTTAAACCACGGGGTAGATACGCAGTATTTT

v_gene: TRBV27
d_gene: TRBD2
j_gene: TRBJ2-7
CDR3aa: CASRLAGGSYEQYF
CDR3nt: TGTGCCAGCCGTTTAGCGGGAGGGTCCTACGAGCAGTACTTC

v_gene: TRBV7-2
d_gene: NA
j_gene: TRBJ2-7
CDR3aa: CASSPRGTVDYEQYF
CDR3nt: TGTGCCAGCAGCCCCCGGGGGACAGTCGACTACGAGCAGTACTTC

v_gene: TRBV7-8
d_gene: TRBD1
j_gene: TRBJ1-2
CDR3aa: CASSLAPQGGYGYTF
CDR3nt: TGTGCCAGCAGCTTAGCCCCTCAGGGGGGCTATGGCTACACCTTC

v_gene: TRBV7-6
d_gene: TRBD1
j_gene: TRBJ2-7
CDR3aa: CASSFRDRAYEQYF
CDR3nt: TGTGCCAGCAGCTTCCGGGACAGGGCCTACGAGCAGTACTTC

v_gene: TRBV9
d_gene: NA
j_gene: TRBJ1-6
CDR3aa: CASSPRAGMDSPLHF
CDR3nt: TGTGCCAGCAGCCCCCGCGCGGGGATGGATTCACCCCTCCACTTT

v_gene: TRBV11-3
d_gene: TRBD1
j_gene: TRBJ2-5
CDR3aa: CASSWGQGGETQYF
CDR3nt: TGTGCCAGCAGCTGGGGACAGGGCGGGGAGACCCAGTACTTC

v_gene: TRBV6-5
d_gene: TRBD1
j_gene: TRBJ2-7
CDR3aa: CASSRPGQGYEQYF
CDR3nt: TGTGCCAGCAGCCGCCCGGGACAGGGCTACGAGCAGTACTTC

v_gene: TRBV7-9
d_gene: NA
j_gene: TRBJ1-1
CDR3aa: CASSLQNTEAFF
CDR3nt: TGTGCCAGCAGCTTACAGAACACTGAAGCTTTCTTT

v_gene: TRBV6-5
d_gene: NA
j_gene: TRBJ2-7
CDR3aa: CASSFHSSYEQYF
CDR3nt: TGTGCCAGCAGTTTCCACAGCTCCTACGAGCAGTACTTC

v_gene: TRBV27
d_gene: NA
j_gene: TRBJ2-7
CDR3aa: CASSLIGVPYEQYF
CDR3nt: TGTGCCAGCAGTTTGATAGGGGTCCCCTACGAGCAGTACTTC

v_gene: TRBV9
d_gene: TRBD2
j_gene: TRBJ2-5
CDR3aa: CASSVAGGAGETQYF
CDR3nt: TGTGCCAGCAGCGTAGCGGGGGGGGCGGGGGAGACCCAGTACTTC

v_gene: TRBV10-3
d_gene: TRBD1
j_gene: TRBJ2-5
CDR3aa: CAISGDRTGETQYF
CDR3nt: TGTGCCATCAGTGGGGACAGGACTGGAGAGACCCAGTACTTC

v_gene: TRBV6-1
d_gene: NA
j_gene: TRBJ2-2
CDR3aa: CASSEVVGELFF
CDR3nt: TGTGCCAGCAGTGAAGTAGTCGGGGAGCTGTTTTTT

v_gene: TRBV6-5
d_gene: NA
j_gene: TRBJ2-7
CDR3aa: CASSSFGSIGDEQYF
CDR3nt: TGTGCCAGCAGTTCTTTTGGGAGTATCGGCGACGAGCAGTACTTC

v_gene: TRBV6-5
d_gene: NA
j_gene: TRBJ1-1
CDR3aa: CATGGATEAFF
CDR3nt: TGTGCCACCGGGGGGGCCACTGAAGCTTTCTTT

v_gene: TRBV4-3
d_gene: NA
j_gene: TRBJ2-6
CDR3aa: CASSQDRTTGANVLTF
CDR3nt: TGCGCCAGCAGCCAAGATCGCACAACTGGGGCCAACGTCCTGACTTTC

v_gene: TRBV19
d_gene: NA
j_gene: TRBJ1-6
CDR3aa: CASSGESSYNSPLHF
CDR3nt: TGTGCCAGTAGTGGAGAGAGCTCCTATAATTCACCCCTCCACTTT

v_gene: TRBV5-5
d_gene: NA
j_gene: TRBJ2-1
CDR3aa: CASSQRGNEQFF
CDR3nt: TGTGCCAGCAGCCAACGGGGTAATGAGCAGTTCTTC